The 30 T cell receptor beta chains reported below all come from one sample, sequenced in a study of shared clonotypes between healthy human individuals. Cells designated naive CD8 were CD45RO-negative and were positively selected for CCR7, with terminally differentiated effector memory CD45RA+ cells excluded. Generated by immunoSEQ multiplex PCR, the TCRdb table keeps only in-frame clones and is missing some. Of roughly 2,000,000 clones in the sample, approximately 92% were seen once. Sequencing used naive CD8+ T cells from PBMCs. The receptor source for this set is a man aged 18 to 35 in good health. Some clones in this sample may be carry-over from other donors' samples.

Regarding this clone: Distinct nucleotide sequences in the sample also encode this CDR3. The chain combines TRBV29-1 with TRBJ2-7; TRBD2 aligns across 7 bases. V lost 4 bases and J lost 0; bases outside the gene matches: 3. The CDR3 has 13 residues. Germline assignment: CDR1 SQVTM and CDR2 ANQGSEA. This CDR3 is CSVVGGYSYEQYF. For the CDR3, the DNA is TGCAGCGTTGTGGGGGGGTACTCCTACGAGCAGTACTTC.

The V call is TRBV27, the J call TRBJ2-2; tentatively, D is TRBD1 (6 bases). Germline-derived CDR1 and CDR2 are MNHEY and SMNVEV (reference sequence). Trimming pared 4 bases from V and 6 bases from J, leaving 12 bases between. This CDR3 comprises 14 residues. In DNA form, the CDR3 reads TGTGCCAGCAGTTCATCTGACAGGCCCGGGGAGCTGTTTTTT. Its translation: CASSSSDRPGELFF.

Only one count was recorded for this clone. The chain recombines TRBV9 with TRBJ2-3, with D perhaps matching TRBD1 or TRBD2 (6 bases each). This CDR3 contains 13 residues. From germline, CDR1 is SGDLS and CDR2 YYNGEE. V was clipped by 6 bases and J by 5 bases, with 13 bases between them. The CDR3: CASTQGTLDTQYF. CDR3 DNA sequence: TGTGCCAGCACTCAGGGGACTTTAGATACGCAGTATTTT.

This chain connects TRBV5-4 to TRBJ2-7, with a tentative D call TRBD2 (6 bases). CDR1 is SGHNT, CDR2 YYREEE, per germline (reference sequence). Trimming removed 4 bases from V and 5 bases from J, with 19 bases in between. CDR3 size: 15 residues. The CDR3 loop is CASSRRDSLPDEQYF. The CDR3 DNA sequence: TGTGCCAGCAGCCGCCGGGACTCACTCCCGGACGAGCAGTACTTC.

V is TRBV19 and J is TRBJ1-5; no reliable D call. This CDR3 has 13 residues. Trimming pared 5 bases from V and 3 bases from J, leaving 8 bases between. Looked up from germline, CDR1 is LNHDA and CDR2 is SQIVND (reference sequence). The CDR3 is CASSFLPNQPQHF. The DNA of the CDR3 is TGTGCCAGTAGTTTCCTCCCCAATCAGCCCCAGCATTTT.

V is TRBV28 and J is TRBJ1-1, with D maybe TRBD1 (6 bases). With 5 bases removed from V and 0 bases from J, the gap between germline ends came to 13 bases. Per the germline V gene, CDR1 is MDHEN and CDR2 is SYDVKM. The CDR3 sequence is 15 residues long. CDR3 DNA: TGTGCCAGCAGTCCCAGGGGACTAATGAACACTGAAGCTTTCTTT. It codes for CASSPRGLMNTEAFF.

The chain employs TRBV9 and TRBJ2-3; TRBD2 matches at 10 bases. Germline lookup yields CDR1 SGDLS and CDR2 YYNGEE. There are 18 residues in the CDR3. V was clipped by 2 bases and J by 0 bases; unmatched bases: 9. The CDR3 region has the DNA TGTGCCAGCAGCGTCAGCGGACTAGCGGTAACTAGCACAGATACGCAGTATTTT. It specifies CASSVSGLAVTSTDTQYF.

The chain links TRBV12-5 to TRBJ2-5, with D unclear. This CDR3 comprises 14 residues. The V and J ends lost 2 bases and 5 bases respectively, with 12 bases between them. Germline lookup yields CDR1 LGHNT and CDR2 FRNRAP. This CDR3 reads CASGLTLSTETQYF. The CDR3 nucleotides are TGTGCTAGTGGTTTGACGCTTAGTACGGAGACCCAGTACTTC.

The table lists this clone with a count of one. V is TRBV18 and J is TRBJ2-5, with D perhaps matching TRBD2 (6 bases). CDR1 and CDR2 (germline): KGHSH, LQKENI. V lost 0 bases to trimming and J lost 2 bases, with 13 bases between them. This CDR3 is built from 16 residues. Written as DNA, the CDR3 is TGTGCCAGCTCACCACCGAGGGACTCTCGGCAAGAGACCCAGTACTTC. It translates to CASSPPRDSRQETQYF.

The CDR3 DNA sequence: TGTGCCAGCAGCCCCAGGACTAGCAGCTCCTACAATGAGCAGTTCTTC. Amino acid sequence: CASSPRTSSSYNEQFF. J is TRBJ2-1 and V is TRBV9; 8 bases line up with TRBD2. CDR3 size: 16 residues. CDR1 and CDR2 from the germline V gene are SGDLS and YYNGEE. With 4 bases clipped from V and 0 bases from J, the junction kept 6 bases outside the gene matches.

The J gene is TRBJ1-1, the V gene TRBV6-1, with D unclear. Germline V gene sequence: CDR1 MNHNS, CDR2 SASEGT. The CDR3 runs 15 residues. The germline V and J ends were trimmed by 1 base and 1 base, with 10 bases remaining between them. CDR3: CASSEVIGRNTEAFF. CDR3 nucleotide sequence: TGTGCCAGCAGTGAAGTAATTGGCAGGAACACTGAAGCTTTCTTT.

V gene TRBV28 combines with J gene TRBJ2-2; TRBD1 is a possible D gene (6 bases). The CDR3 is 15 residues long. Germline V gene lookup returns CDR1 MDHEN and CDR2 SYDVKM. Trimming took 7 bases from V and 6 from J, leaving 18 bases between them. CDR3 protein: CASTKASGAPGELFF. In DNA, the CDR3 is TGTGCCAGCACCAAGGCCTCAGGGGCACCCGGGGAGCTGTTTTTT.

This clone was picked up one time. This chain links TRBV6-5 with TRBJ2-7; D may be TRBD1 (8 bases). CDR1 and CDR2 from the germline V gene are MNHEY and SVGAGI. With 2 bases removed from V and 3 bases from J, the gap between germline ends came to 14 bases. This CDR3 comprises 15 residues. Here the CDR3 DNA reads TGTGCCAGCAGTTACGGACAGGGAGGGTTCTACGAGCAGTACTTC. Residues: CASSYGQGGFYEQYF.

On this clone: Within the sample, other DNA sequences also encode this same CDR3. The chain employs TRBV7-8 and TRBJ1-1; no clear D. Trimming took 2 bases from V and 2 from J, leaving 6 bases between them. The CDR3 runs 13 residues. CDR1 and CDR2 (germline): SGHVS, FQNEAQ. The CDR3 region is CASSLSANTEAFF. The CDR3 DNA is TGTGCCAGCAGCTTATCAGCCAACACTGAAGCTTTCTTT.

The rearrangement links TRBV15 to TRBJ1-2, with 7 bases lining up with TRBD1. There are 17 residues in the CDR3. After removal of 0 bases from V and 2 bases from J, the junction contained 9 bases not matched to a gene. Germline CDR1 reads LNHNV; CDR2 reads YYDKDF (reference sequence). The CDR3 coding sequence is TGTGCCACCAGCAGAGAACAGACAGGGACGAAAAACTATGGCTACACCTTC. As protein: CATSREQTGTKNYGYTF. The full variable domain, completed using reference TRBV15 and TRBJ1-2, is DAMVIQNPRYQVTQFGKPVTLSCSQTLNHNVMYWYQQKSSQAPKLLFHYYDKDFNNEADTPDNFQSRRPNTSFCFLDIRSPGLGDTAMYLCATSREQTGTKNYGYTFGSGTRLTVV.

This clone turned up a few times. Other DNA sequences within the sample encode an identical CDR3. The chain recombines TRBV9 with TRBJ2-7; 9 bases agree with TRBD1. V lost 0 bases to trimming and J lost 4 bases; unmatched junction nucleotides: 2. Looked up from germline, CDR1 is SGDLS and CDR2 is YYNGEE. The CDR3 has 14 residues. The CDR3, as DNA: TGTGCCAGCAGCGTAGGGGGACAGGGTTACGAGCAGTACTTC. Translating it yields CASSVGGQGYEQYF.

The rearrangement links TRBV27 to TRBJ1-1, with D unresolved. This CDR3 spans 13 amino acids. Germline V gives CDR1 MNHEY, CDR2 SMNVEV (reference sequence). V dropped 4 bases and J dropped 12 bases, with 18 bases sitting between them. The CDR3 loop reads CASSSHYDVRSFF. As DNA, the CDR3 is TGTGCCAGCAGTTCACACTACGACGTCCGTTCTTTCTTT.

The chain couples TRBV7-9 to TRBJ2-7, with TRBD1 matching over 7 bases. Per the germline V gene, CDR1 is SEHNR and CDR2 is FQNEAQ (reference sequence). This CDR3 has 14 amino acids. The ends lost 5 bases at V and 3 bases at J; junction bases unmatched: 7. The CDR3, as DNA: TGTGCCAGCAGCCCATCCACAGGGGACTACGAGCAGTACTTC. Translating it yields CASSPSTGDYEQYF. Full variable domain (outside the CDR3, taken from reference TRBV7-9 and TRBJ2-7): DTGVSQNPRHKITKRGQNVTFRCDPISEHNRLYWYRQTLGQGPEFLTYFQNEAQLEKSRLLSDRFSAERPKGSFSTLEIQRTEQGDSAMYLCASSPSTGDYEQYFGPGTRLTVT.

The V and J genes are TRBV14 and TRBJ2-1; a possible D gene is TRBD2 (5 bases). Germline values: CDR1 SGHDN, CDR2 FVKESK. This CDR3 is built from 12 residues. V was trimmed by 4 bases and J by 12 bases, leaving 13 bases between them. This CDR3 is CASSRGLQGQFF. CDR3 DNA: TGTGCCAGCAGCCGAGGACTCCAAGGGCAGTTCTTC.

The V call is TRBV6-1, the J call TRBJ2-7, with D unresolved. This CDR3 has 14 amino acids. Germline assignment: CDR1 MNHNS and CDR2 SASEGT. The ends were cut back, 0 bases at V and 5 bases at J, with 11 bases in the middle. For the CDR3, the DNA is TGTGCCAGCAGTGAAGCCGACCCCCCCAACGAGCAGTACTTC. The encoded protein is CASSEADPPNEQYF.

The genes are TRBV7-8 and TRBJ2-2; TRBD2 matches 7 bases. V shed 2 bases and J 1 base; nucleotides not matched to a gene: 7. The CDR3 is 17 amino acids. Germline V gene lookup returns CDR1 SGHVS and CDR2 FQNEAQ. CDR3 loop: CASSLYGIAGNTGELFF. The CDR3 DNA sequence: TGTGCCAGCAGCTTATATGGGATAGCGGGGAACACCGGGGAGCTGTTTTTT.

The chain has TRBV5-4 and TRBJ2-3, with a tentative D call TRBD1 (5 bases). V was pared by 4 bases and J by 1 base, with 7 bases between. CDR3 length: 13 amino acids. Germline CDR1 is SGHNT and CDR2 is YYREEE (reference sequence). In DNA form, the CDR3 reads TGTGCCAGCAGCCCGACAGGCACAGATACGCAGTATTTT. Translation: CASSPTGTDTQYF.

The rearrangement joins TRBV2 to TRBJ2-5; tentatively, D is TRBD1 or TRBD2 (5 bases each). Trimming removed 3 bases from V and 1 base from J, with 18 bases in between. CDR1 is SNHLY and CDR2 is FYNNEI in the germline V gene. CDR3 size: 17 residues. The CDR3 DNA is TGTGCCAGCAGTGACCCCTCCGCAGGGAGTACCCAAGAGACCCAGTACTTC. It yields the protein CASSDPSAGSTQETQYF. The variable domain in full, completed from reference TRBV2 and TRBJ2-5, reads EPEVTQTPSHQVTQMGQEVILRCVPISNHLYFYWYRQILGQKVEFLVSFYNNEISEKSEIFDDQFSVERPDGSNFTLKIRSTKLEDSAMYFCASSDPSAGSTQETQYFGPGTRLLVL.

V and J are TRBV7-9 and TRBJ2-5; D may be TRBD1 (6 bases). The better agreement between TRBJ2-7 and the DNA end casts doubt on the J call. Per germline, CDR1 SEHNR and CDR2 FQNEAQ (reference sequence). The CDR3 contains 13 residues. The CDR3 is CASSLDRADEQYF. The CDR3 DNA reads as TGTGCCAGCAGCTTAGACAGGGCGGACGAGCAGTACTTC.

This CDR3 reads CATSREGRNYGYTF. The CDR3 DNA reads as TGTGCCACCAGCAGGGAAGGACGGAACTATGGCTACACCTTC. This chain connects TRBV15 to TRBJ1-2; D not resolved. Trimming removed 3 bases at V and 2 bases at J, with 10 bases between. The CDR3 is 14 residues long. Germline assignment: CDR1 LNHNV and CDR2 YYDKDF (reference sequence).

This clone was recorded only once. The CDR3 spells CASSLIRPMNTEAFF. CDR3 bases: TGTGCCAGCAGCTTAATACGCCCCATGAACACTGAAGCTTTCTTT. The V gene is TRBV7-3, the J gene TRBJ1-1; the D is unclear. The CDR3 is made up of 15 amino acids. The V end was cut by 1 base, the J end by 0 bases, with 9 bases between. In germline, CDR1 is SGHTA, CDR2 FQGTGA. The variable domain in full, with the rest retrieved from reference TRBV7-3 and TRBJ1-1, is GAGVSQTPSNKVTEKGKYVELRCDPISGHTALYWYRQSLGQGPEFLIYFQGTGAADDSGLPNDRFFAVRPEGSVSTLKIQRTERGDSAVYLCASSLIRPMNTEAFFGQGTRLTVV.

This CDR3 reads CASSSTLGHYEQYF. CDR3 bases: TGTGCCAGCAGCTCGACCTTGGGGCACTACGAGCAGTACTTC. This chain uses TRBV7-9 with TRBJ2-7, with D possibly TRBD1 on 5 matching bases. The CDR3 runs 14 residues. Germline V gene lookup returns CDR1 SEHNR and CDR2 FQNEAQ (reference sequence). The V end was cut by 4 bases, the J end by 3 bases, with 13 bases between.

This clone was recorded once. CDR3 residues: CASMAWTAGGNTIYF. Written as DNA, the CDR3 is TGTGCCAGCATGGCCTGGACGGCGGGTGGAAACACCATATATTTT. The chain uses TRBV2 and TRBJ1-3; no definite D call. The CDR3 has 15 amino acids. Germline V gives CDR1 SNHLY, CDR2 FYNNEI. The germline V and J ends were trimmed by 7 bases and 3 bases, with 16 bases remaining between them.

V is TRBV4-2 and J is TRBJ1-3; D unclear. This CDR3 region has 16 residues. The V gene's germline CDR1 is LGHNA and CDR2 YNFKEQ. With 5 bases removed from V and 1 base from J, the gap between germline ends came to 15 bases. For the CDR3, the DNA is TGTGCCAGCAGCGAGAACCTCCTTTGGTCTGGAAACACCATATATTTT. Encoded protein: CASSENLLWSGNTIYF.

The rearrangement joins TRBV28 to TRBJ1-5; unclear D gene. V was pared by 5 bases and J by 4 bases, with 12 bases between. Germline-derived CDR1 and CDR2 are MDHEN and SYDVKM. The CDR3 is 14 amino acids. The CDR3 DNA reads as TGTGCCAGCAGTCCCCTGGTCTTTAATCAGCCCCAGCATTTT. Translated: CASSPLVFNQPQHF.